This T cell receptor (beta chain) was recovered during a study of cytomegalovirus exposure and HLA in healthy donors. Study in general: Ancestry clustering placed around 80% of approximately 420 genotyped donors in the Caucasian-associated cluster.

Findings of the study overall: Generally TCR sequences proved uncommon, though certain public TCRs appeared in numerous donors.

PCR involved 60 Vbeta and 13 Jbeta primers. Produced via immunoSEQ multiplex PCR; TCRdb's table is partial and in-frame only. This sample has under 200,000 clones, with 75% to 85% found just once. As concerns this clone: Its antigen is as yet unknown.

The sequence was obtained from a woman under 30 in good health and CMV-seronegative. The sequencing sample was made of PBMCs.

The CDR3 reads CASSTSTRSDTQYF. The DNA of the CDR3 is TGTGCCAGCAGCACCTCGACTAGGTCAGATACGCAGTATTTT. The chain recombines TRBV6-6 with TRBJ2-3; D possibly corresponds to TRBD2 (6 bases). Germline V gene sequence: CDR1 MNHNY, CDR2 SVGAGI (reference sequence). V was cut by 6 bases and J by 4 bases, with 14 bases left in between. This CDR3 is 14 amino acids long.